The 13 T cell receptor beta chains presented below share a single source sample, sequenced in a study of CD8+CD57+ T cells in acquired aplastic anemia. TCR beta VDJ combinations and CDR3 sequences were profiled from genomic DNA. TCRdb reprocessed the reads via MiXCR and lists one record per CDR3 protein. Of just over 400,000 distinct CDR3 sequences listed, roughly 68% are singletons. Sequences were obtained from sorted CD4+, CD8+, or CD8+CD57+ T cells (not recorded which) from PBMCs. These receptors were obtained from a human donor in good health, serving as a control.

Comment on this clonotype: Since no conserved phenylalanine or tryptophan closes the CDR3, a read error is the likely cause. It is unclear where the CDR3 begins or ends on the DNA, so no DNA is shown, and the CDR3 is as TCRdb lists it. The chain has TRBV7-2 and TRBJ1-4; the D call of TRBD1 is as the table states it, not checked on the DNA. Termini included, the CDR3 measures 13 amino acids. Per germline, CDR1 SGHTA and CDR2 FQGNSA. The CDR3 region is CASSLGWTAPYGY.

As regards this clonotype: At one boundary the junction diverges from the germline segment, which might be a read error. The J gene is TRBJ2-7, the V gene TRBV7-2; no firm D call. Germline values: CDR1 SGHTA, CDR2 FQGNSA. This CDR3 spans 13 amino acids. The CDR3, as DNA: TGTGCCAGCAGCTTAGAGCGCGTGTACGCGCAGTACTTC. Translated, it gives CASSLERVYAQYF.

The chain combines TRBV5-6 with TRBJ1-1, with D unclear. The CDR3 is 15 residues long. Germline CDR1 SGHDT, CDR2 YYEEEE. Trimming pared 4 bases from V and 3 bases from J, leaving 16 bases between. The CDR3 sequence is CASSKTRPRDTEAFF. The CDR3 DNA reads TGTGCCAGCAGCAAAACACGGCCGAGGGACACTGAAGCTTTCTTT.

The chain links TRBV7-9 to TRBJ2-7, with D possibly matching TRBD1 (5 bases). Germline V gene lookup returns CDR1 SEHNR and CDR2 FQNEAQ (reference sequence). Trimming removed 4 bases at V and 6 bases at J, with 19 bases between. This CDR3 is 15 amino acids long. The CDR3 coding sequence is TGTGCCAGCAGCTCAGGGCAGGGCCCCCCTTCCGAGCAGTACGTC. Its translation: CASSSGQGPPSEQYV.

This rearrangement joins TRBV19 to TRBJ2-7, with 12 bases fitting TRBD1. The CDR3 consists of 15 residues. V shed 3 bases and J 4 bases; nucleotides not matched to a gene: 4. Germline assignment: CDR1 LNHDA and CDR2 SQIVND (reference sequence). CDR3: CASSIGTGGGYEQYF. In DNA form, the CDR3 reads TGTGCCAGTAGTATCGGGACAGGGGGCGGGTACGAGCAGTACTTC.

This clonotype was found a few times. CDR3 bases: TGTGCCAGCAGTTTAGAGATTAATCAGCCCCAGCATTTT. Its protein product is CASSLEINQPQHF. This rearrangement joins TRBV12-3 or TRBV12-4 to TRBJ1-5; D gene uncertain. The CDR3 length is 13 residues. Trimming left V 1 base short and J 4 bases short, with 5 bases between.

A remark on this clonotype: Since the CDR3 does not end with the conserved phenylalanine or tryptophan, this likely comes from a read error. It is unclear where the CDR3 begins or ends on the DNA, so no DNA is shown, and the CDR3 is as TCRdb lists it. The chain combines TRBV7-2 with TRBJ2-5. Germline V gene sequence: CDR1 SGHTA, CDR2 FQGNSA. With termini counted, the CDR3 has 8 amino acids. CDR3: CASSTRLY.

Concerning this clonotype: With a much larger clone just one base away, this may be a read error. In DNA form, the CDR3 reads TGTGCCAGCACCAAGGGGGGGGTGAACACTGAAGCTTTCTTT. Translation gives CASTKGGVNTEAFF. This chain uses TRBV6-5 with TRBJ1-1; tentative D call: TRBD1 (6 bases). V lost 7 bases to trimming and J lost 0 bases, with 12 bases between them. The CDR3 is made up of 14 amino acids. From germline, CDR1 is MNHEY and CDR2 SVGAGI.

Ten or more counts support this clonotype. The gene calls are TRBV4-3 and TRBJ1-5, with D uncertain. The V gene's germline CDR1 is LGHNA and CDR2 YSLEER. CDR3 length: 13 residues. V was pared by 0 bases and J by 6 bases, with 6 bases between. The CDR3 DNA is TGCGCCAGCAGCCAAGAAGAGGGTCAGCCCCAGCATTTT. This sequence encodes CASSQEEGQPQHF.

The chain uses TRBV7-2 and TRBJ1-2; a weak D match, TRBD1 (6 bases). This CDR3 is built from 15 residues. Deletions cut 1 base from V and 1 base from J, with 10 bases between. Germline V CDR1 and CDR2: SGHTA, FQGNSA. The CDR3 nucleotides read TGTGCCAGCAGCTTAGGGTGGGGGCATAACTATGGCTACACCTTC. It encodes CASSLGWGHNYGYTF.

The chain is built from TRBV12-3 or TRBV12-4 and TRBJ1-6, with D unclear. Deletions cut 8 bases from V and 10 bases from J, with 12 bases between. This CDR3 region has 12 residues. In DNA form, the CDR3 reads TGTGCCAGCGGCTTATTCGGGTCACCCCTCCACTTT. Translated, it gives CASGLFGSPLHF.

About this clonotype: At one boundary the junction diverges from the germline segment, which might be a read error. The chain joins TRBV2 to TRBJ1-6, with no clear D. From germline, CDR1 is SNHLY and CDR2 FYNNEI. This CDR3 region has 15 residues. CDR3 loop: CASSTSDGYTLPVDF. The CDR3 nucleotides read TGTGCCAGCAGTACTAGCGACGGCTATACTTTACCGGTCGACTTC. The variable domain in full, completed from reference TRBV2 and TRBJ1-6, reads EPEVTQTPSHQVTQMGQEVILRCVPISNHLYFYWYRQILGQKVEFLVSFYNNEISEKSEIFDDQFSVERPDGSNFTLKIRSTKLEDSAMYFCASSTSDGYTLPVDFGNGTRLTVT.

On this clonotype: One end of the junction varies from germline; a read error may be responsible. CDR3 DNA sequence: TGTGCCAGCAGCGTCTGGACAGCGGGCAATGAGCAGTTGTTC. Protein product: CASSVWTAGNEQLF. The chain couples TRBV7-3 to TRBJ2-1, with D perhaps given as TRBD1 or TRBD2 (6 bases each). Looked up from germline, CDR1 is SGHTA and CDR2 is FQGTGA. The CDR3 has 14 residues.